The 21 T cell receptor beta chains below come from one sample, sequenced in a study of CD8 T cells in Susac syndrome. RNA totalling roughly 0.5 to 1 ug underwent reverse transcription with random hexamers. TCRdb re-analysed the immunoSEQ multiplex PCR reads in MiXCR, keeping a single row per CDR3 protein. The data show about 47,000 distinct CDR3 sequences, with 80% to 95% seen just once and around 0.45% held by the top ten. Source material: CD8+ T cells from PBMCs. The receptors here all came from a human donor in good health.

The DNA of the CDR3 is TGTGCCAGCAGCTTACTTAAACGGCAGAATAAAGAGACCCAGTACTTC. This codes for CASSLLKRQNKETQYF. The chain links TRBV7-2 to TRBJ2-5; the D is unclear. The CDR3 contains 16 residues. V lost 2 bases and J 3 bases, leaving 16 bases between the germline ends. Germline assignment: CDR1 SGHTA and CDR2 FQGNSA. The full variable domain, its missing parts supplied by reference TRBV7-2 and TRBJ2-5, is GAGVSQSPSNKVTEKGKDVELRCDPISGHTALYWYRQSLGQGLEFLIYFQGNSAPDKSGLPSDRFSAERTGGSVSTLTIQRTQQEDSAVYLCASSLLKRQNKETQYFGPGTRLLVL.

This CDR3 is CASSGGQRLDEQFF. The DNA of the CDR3 is TGTGCCAGCAGCGGGGGACAGCGCCTCGATGAGCAGTTCTTC. The chain links TRBV13 to TRBJ2-1; 7 nucleotides agree with TRBD1. The CDR3 is 14 amino acids. Germline lookup yields CDR1 PRHDT and CDR2 FYEKMQ (reference sequence). Losses at the gene ends were 5 bases for V and 8 bases for J; bases not matched to a gene: 9.

The chain carries TRBV20-1 and TRBJ2-7, with 11 bases matching TRBD2. The germline gives CDR1 DFQATT, CDR2 SNEGSKA (reference sequence). The CDR3 runs 14 residues. Trimming removed 4 bases from V and 4 bases from J; junction bases left unmatched: 6. The CDR3 sequence: CSATYSSGRYEQYF. The CDR3 DNA is TGCAGTGCTACCTATTCTAGCGGGAGGTACGAGCAGTACTTC.

J is TRBJ2-7 and V is TRBV6-6, with TRBD1 identical over 7 bases. After removal of 5 bases from V and 4 bases from J, the junction contained 2 bases not matched to a gene. CDR3 length: 12 residues. Germline V gene sequence: CDR1 MNHNY, CDR2 SVGAGI (reference sequence). The CDR3 DNA is TGTGCCAGCAGTGACAGGGAGTACGAGCAGTACTTC. Protein sequence: CASSDREYEQYF.

The chain has TRBV12-3 or TRBV12-4 and TRBJ2-2, with D unclear. V lost 1 base and J lost 8, with 11 bases in between. There are 14 residues in the CDR3. The CDR3 loop is CASSLGASAGELFF. The CDR3 DNA reads as TGTGCCAGCAGTTTAGGTGCCTCGGCAGGGGAGCTGTTTTTT.

The genes are TRBV13 and TRBJ2-5; tentative D call: TRBD2 (5 bases). Germline lookup yields CDR1 PRHDT and CDR2 FYEKMQ (reference sequence). V was trimmed by 5 bases and J by 5 bases, leaving 15 bases between them. The CDR3 contains 14 residues. Here the CDR3 DNA reads TGTGCCAGCAGCGGCCGAGAGGGTGGGGAGACCCAGTACTTC. Protein sequence: CASSGREGGETQYF.

The chain is built from TRBV6-2 or TRBV6-3 and TRBJ2-1; TRBD2 matches at 10 bases. Looked up from germline, CDR1 is MNHEY and CDR2 is SVGEGT. Losses at the gene ends were 5 bases for V and 3 bases for J; bases not matched to a gene: 4. The CDR3 runs to 15 residues. CDR3 sequence reads: CASSPGTSDYNEQFF. The CDR3 coding sequence is TGTGCCAGCAGTCCCGGGACTAGCGACTACAATGAGCAGTTCTTC.

This sequence joins TRBV11-2 and TRBJ2-3, with 13 bases aligning to TRBD2. Looked up from germline, CDR1 is SGHAT and CDR2 is FQNNGV. With 6 bases clipped from V and 10 bases from J, the junction kept 13 bases outside the gene matches. CDR3 length equals 16 residues. The CDR3 DNA sequence: TGTGCCAGCAGATGGCCGGGACTAGCGGGACCCTCTTCGCAGTATTTT. This translates into CASRWPGLAGPSSQYF.

The rearrangement uses TRBV7-9 and TRBJ1-2; D perhaps matches TRBD1 (5 bases). This CDR3 has 15 amino acids. Trimming took off 0 bases at V and 8 bases at J, with 16 bases between the two ends. From germline, CDR1 is SEHNR and CDR2 FQNEAQ (reference sequence). In DNA, the CDR3 is TGTGCCAGCAGCTTAGCGGGGGATAGAGTCTCCGGCTACACCTTC. Encoded protein: CASSLAGDRVSGYTF.

The rearrangement joins TRBV12-3 or TRBV12-4 to TRBJ1-1; perhaps TRBD1 as D (5 bases). The CDR3 length is 13 residues. Trimming pared 8 bases from V and 7 bases from J, leaving 17 bases between. The CDR3 region has the DNA TGTGCCAGCCTAGCCCTAACGGACATTGAAGCTTTCTTT. Protein: CASLALTDIEAFF.

CDR3 loop: CSVTGDEQFF. The CDR3 DNA reads TGCAGCGTTACAGGGGATGAGCAGTTCTTC. J is TRBJ2-1 and V is TRBV29-1; 7 bases are a match to TRBD1. This CDR3 is built from 10 residues. Looked up from germline, CDR1 is SQVTM and CDR2 is ANQGSEA. The V gene end was trimmed by 5 bases and the J gene end by 8 bases; junction bases not matched to a gene: 0.

J is TRBJ2-1 and V is TRBV15, with TRBD2 matching 14 bases. CDR1 is LNHNV and CDR2 is YYDKDF in the germline V gene (reference sequence). Trimming at V came to 3 bases and at J to 7 bases, leaving 5 bases not matched to a gene. The CDR3 contains 16 residues. As DNA, the CDR3 is TGTGCCACCAGCAGTAGACTAGCGGGAGGGGGGAATGAGCAGTTCTTC. Translated, it gives CATSSRLAGGGNEQFF.

This CDR3 reads CASSYSEGGAGTEAFF. As DNA, the CDR3 is TGTGCCAGCAGTTACTCGGAGGGAGGAGCAGGCACTGAAGCTTTCTTT. The J gene is TRBJ1-1, the V gene TRBV6-5; D not certain. Germline V gives CDR1 MNHEY, CDR2 SVGAGI. Trimming cost V 0 bases and J 4 bases, with 15 bases left between them. The CDR3 totals 16 residues.

The chain joins TRBV27 to TRBJ2-1; D call uncertain. This CDR3 region has 13 residues. CDR1 MNHEY and CDR2 SMNVEV come from the germline V gene (reference sequence). V dropped 4 bases and J dropped 4 bases, with 8 bases sitting between them. The CDR3 reads CASSSDHYNEQFF. As DNA, the CDR3 is TGTGCCAGCAGTTCGGACCATTACAATGAGCAGTTCTTC.

The sample holds a few counts of this clonotype. The V call is TRBV18, the J call TRBJ1-1; tentatively, D is TRBD1 (5 bases). This CDR3 spans 13 amino acids. Between the trimmed V and J ends, which lost 0 bases and 4 bases, there was a span of 6 bases. CDR1 and CDR2 (germline): KGHSH, LQKENI. As DNA, the CDR3 is TGTGCCAGCTCACCACCAGGGGCCACTGAAGCTTTCTTT. This codes for CASSPPGATEAFF. The full variable domain, completed using reference TRBV18 and TRBJ1-1, is NAGVMQNPRHLVRRRGQEARLRCSPMKGHSHVYWYRQLPEEGLKFMVYLQKENIIDESGMPKERFSAEFPKEGPSILRIQQVVRGDSAAYFCASSPPGATEAFFGQGTRLTVV.

The J gene is TRBJ2-5, the V gene TRBV5-1; 7 bases are a match to TRBD1. The CDR3 extends over 14 amino acids. The V gene end was trimmed by 9 bases and the J gene end by 2 bases; junction bases not matched to a gene: 10. Germline V gene lookup returns CDR1 SGHRS and CDR2 YFSETQ. This chain's CDR3 is CAILAPGQQETQYF. The CDR3 DNA is TGCGCCATCCTTGCCCCGGGACAGCAAGAGACCCAGTACTTC.

CDR3 region: CASSLGQVEQFF. CDR3 DNA: TGTGCCAGCAGCCTGGGCCAGGTTGAGCAGTTCTTC. The chain links TRBV7-9 to TRBJ2-1; D not certain. Looked up from germline, CDR1 is SEHNR and CDR2 is FQNEAQ (reference sequence). The CDR3 extends over 12 amino acids. Between the trimmed V and J ends, which lost 5 bases and 9 bases, there was a span of 11 bases.

The V and J genes are TRBV30 and TRBJ2-1; D not resolved. Trimming left V 2 bases short and J 5 bases short, with 4 bases between. This CDR3 has 11 amino acids. Germline CDR1 reads GTSNPN; CDR2 reads SVGIG (reference sequence). CDR3 loop: CAWSPDNEQFF. The CDR3 DNA reads TGTGCCTGGAGTCCCGACAATGAGCAGTTCTTC.

V usage is TRBV12-3 or TRBV12-4 and J usage is TRBJ1-2; D unresolved. V was clipped by 6 bases and J by 3 bases, with 23 bases between them. The CDR3 is made up of 17 amino acids. CDR3 region: CASSPGSLPSSDYGYTF. CDR3 nucleotide sequence: TGTGCCAGCAGCCCCGGATCCCTCCCGAGCTCAGACTATGGCTACACCTTC.

V gene TRBV7-8 combines with J gene TRBJ1-3; TRBD1 matches 7 bases. The CDR3 is 16 residues long. Losses at the gene ends were 5 bases for V and 2 bases for J; bases not matched to a gene: 9. Germline loops: CDR1 SGHVS, CDR2 FQNEAQ. The CDR3 DNA is TGTGCCAGCAGCCAAGCAGGGGGTCCGGCTGGAAACACCATATATTTT. Translated, it gives CASSQAGGPAGNTIYF.

The gene calls are TRBV13 and TRBJ1-1, with a weak D call TRBD1 (5 bases). V dropped 6 bases and J dropped 5 bases, with 13 bases sitting between them. Per the germline V gene, CDR1 is PRHDT and CDR2 is FYEKMQ (reference sequence). The CDR3 totals 13 residues. The CDR3 DNA is TGTGCCAGCAGTCAACAGGAGAGGACTGAAGCTTTCTTT. Protein sequence: CASSQQERTEAFF.